The 10 T cell receptor beta chains below all came from one sample that was sequenced in a study of PD-L1 blockade in urothelial cancer. TCRdb's table, derived via immunoSEQ multiplex PCR, lists solely in-frame clones and lacks some. Here the sample spans about 51,000 clones, roughly 86% being singletons. Material: PBMCs, obtained around atezolizumab (anti-PD-L1) treatment. The receptors come from a man in his sixties with urothelial cancer.

This clone was observed a single time. V and J are TRBV2 and TRBJ1-4; TRBD1 aligns across 9 bases. Looked up from germline, CDR1 is SNHLY and CDR2 is FYNNEI. V lost 7 bases, J lost 0 bases, and 12 bases stayed unmatched. The CDR3 covers 18 residues. CDR3 in DNA: TGTGCCAGCACCTTCCGGGACAGGGCGTCTGCAACTAATGAAAAACTGTTTTTT. Protein sequence: CASTFRDRASATNEKLFF.

This sequence joins TRBV9 and TRBJ1-5, with D maybe TRBD1 (6 bases). The germline CDR1 and CDR2 sequences are SGDLS and YYNGEE. With 4 bases removed from V and 0 bases from J, the gap between germline ends came to 11 bases. The CDR3 length is 15 residues. The chain's CDR3 is CASSPGVNSNQPQHF. CDR3 nucleotides: TGTGCCAGCAGCCCAGGGGTTAATAGCAATCAGCCCCAGCATTTT.

This chain joins TRBV7-9 and TRBJ1-4, with D unclear. With 6 bases removed from V and 0 bases from J, the gap between germline ends came to 8 bases. This CDR3 has 14 amino acids. Germline CDR1 and CDR2: SEHNR and FQNEAQ (reference sequence). In nucleotides, the CDR3 is TGTGCCAGCAGTGTTGCAGCAACTAATGAAAAACTGTTTTTT. Translating it yields CASSVAATNEKLFF.

The chain uses TRBV30 and TRBJ1-5, with D possibly TRBD1 on 5 matching bases. Trimming stripped 1 base from V and 5 bases from J, with 12 bases between. The germline V gene encodes CDR1 GTSNPN and CDR2 SVGIG (reference sequence). This CDR3 has 14 residues. The CDR3 DNA follows: TGTGCCTGGAGTGGAGGTAGGGGTGATCAGCCCCAGCATTTT. Its protein product is CAWSGGRGDQPQHF.

This rearrangement joins TRBV5-1 to TRBJ1-1, with 8 nucleotides matching TRBD1. V lost 3 bases and J lost 4; bases outside the gene matches: 11. CDR3 length: 16 amino acids. From germline, CDR1 is SGHRS and CDR2 YFSETQ. The CDR3: CASSSSLTGGGTEAFF. The CDR3 DNA reads as TGCGCCAGCAGCTCCTCCCTAACAGGGGGAGGCACTGAAGCTTTCTTT.

The rearrangement joins TRBV9 to TRBJ1-1; D not resolved. This CDR3 is built from 13 residues. V dropped 0 bases and J dropped 3 bases, with 6 bases sitting between them. Germline loops: CDR1 SGDLS, CDR2 YYNGEE. This CDR3 is CASSVALDTEAFF. The CDR3 DNA reads as TGTGCCAGCAGCGTAGCTCTAGACACTGAAGCTTTCTTT. Looking up the rest from reference TRBV9 and TRBJ1-1 gives the full variable domain: DSGVTQTPKHLITATGQRVTLRCSPRSGDLSVYWYQQSLDQGLQFLIQYYNGEERAKGNILERFSAQQFPDLHSELNLSSLELGDSALYFCASSVALDTEAFFGQGTRLTVV.

The V and J genes are TRBV19 and TRBJ1-1, with D possibly matching TRBD1 (6 bases). Germline V gene lookup returns CDR1 LNHDA and CDR2 SQIVND (reference sequence). With 3 bases removed from V and 4 bases from J, the gap between germline ends came to 15 bases. The CDR3 spans 15 residues. The CDR3 reads CASSIGGGRGTEAFF. Here the CDR3 DNA reads TGTGCCAGTAGTATCGGCGGGGGGCGGGGCACTGAAGCTTTCTTT.

The table lists this clone with a count of one. The final CDR3 position lacks the conserved phenylalanine or tryptophan, pointing to a likely read error. The chain joins TRBV6-5 to TRBJ2-7, with 11 positions matching TRBD2. V lost 0 bases to trimming and J lost 0 bases; unmatched junction nucleotides: 1. This CDR3 is built from 16 residues. Germline V gene lookup returns CDR1 MNHEY and CDR2 SVGAGI. CDR3 nucleotides: TGTGCCAGCAGTTACTCTAGCGGGGGGGGCTCCTACGAGCAGTACCTC. Residues: CASSYSSGGGSYEQYL.

This clone has only one observation. As DNA, the CDR3 is TGTGCCAGTAAGTGGTGGGGGGAGAGTGACACTGAAGCTTTCTTT. Its protein product is CASKWWGESDTEAFF. The J gene is TRBJ1-1, the V gene TRBV19, with D maybe TRBD1 (5 bases). This CDR3 region has 15 residues. The V gene lost 7 bases and the J gene lost 3 bases, with 18 bases spanning the gap. Germline assignment: CDR1 LNHDA and CDR2 SQIVND (reference sequence).

This chain joins TRBV29-1 and TRBJ1-3; D unclear. The CDR3 is 13 amino acids. V was cut by 6 bases and J by 2 bases, with 11 bases left in between. The germline V gene has CDR1 SQVTM and CDR2 ANQGSEA. DNA for the CDR3: TGCAGCGTCGCAAACAATCCTGGAAACACCATATATTTT. Amino acid sequence: CSVANNPGNTIYF.